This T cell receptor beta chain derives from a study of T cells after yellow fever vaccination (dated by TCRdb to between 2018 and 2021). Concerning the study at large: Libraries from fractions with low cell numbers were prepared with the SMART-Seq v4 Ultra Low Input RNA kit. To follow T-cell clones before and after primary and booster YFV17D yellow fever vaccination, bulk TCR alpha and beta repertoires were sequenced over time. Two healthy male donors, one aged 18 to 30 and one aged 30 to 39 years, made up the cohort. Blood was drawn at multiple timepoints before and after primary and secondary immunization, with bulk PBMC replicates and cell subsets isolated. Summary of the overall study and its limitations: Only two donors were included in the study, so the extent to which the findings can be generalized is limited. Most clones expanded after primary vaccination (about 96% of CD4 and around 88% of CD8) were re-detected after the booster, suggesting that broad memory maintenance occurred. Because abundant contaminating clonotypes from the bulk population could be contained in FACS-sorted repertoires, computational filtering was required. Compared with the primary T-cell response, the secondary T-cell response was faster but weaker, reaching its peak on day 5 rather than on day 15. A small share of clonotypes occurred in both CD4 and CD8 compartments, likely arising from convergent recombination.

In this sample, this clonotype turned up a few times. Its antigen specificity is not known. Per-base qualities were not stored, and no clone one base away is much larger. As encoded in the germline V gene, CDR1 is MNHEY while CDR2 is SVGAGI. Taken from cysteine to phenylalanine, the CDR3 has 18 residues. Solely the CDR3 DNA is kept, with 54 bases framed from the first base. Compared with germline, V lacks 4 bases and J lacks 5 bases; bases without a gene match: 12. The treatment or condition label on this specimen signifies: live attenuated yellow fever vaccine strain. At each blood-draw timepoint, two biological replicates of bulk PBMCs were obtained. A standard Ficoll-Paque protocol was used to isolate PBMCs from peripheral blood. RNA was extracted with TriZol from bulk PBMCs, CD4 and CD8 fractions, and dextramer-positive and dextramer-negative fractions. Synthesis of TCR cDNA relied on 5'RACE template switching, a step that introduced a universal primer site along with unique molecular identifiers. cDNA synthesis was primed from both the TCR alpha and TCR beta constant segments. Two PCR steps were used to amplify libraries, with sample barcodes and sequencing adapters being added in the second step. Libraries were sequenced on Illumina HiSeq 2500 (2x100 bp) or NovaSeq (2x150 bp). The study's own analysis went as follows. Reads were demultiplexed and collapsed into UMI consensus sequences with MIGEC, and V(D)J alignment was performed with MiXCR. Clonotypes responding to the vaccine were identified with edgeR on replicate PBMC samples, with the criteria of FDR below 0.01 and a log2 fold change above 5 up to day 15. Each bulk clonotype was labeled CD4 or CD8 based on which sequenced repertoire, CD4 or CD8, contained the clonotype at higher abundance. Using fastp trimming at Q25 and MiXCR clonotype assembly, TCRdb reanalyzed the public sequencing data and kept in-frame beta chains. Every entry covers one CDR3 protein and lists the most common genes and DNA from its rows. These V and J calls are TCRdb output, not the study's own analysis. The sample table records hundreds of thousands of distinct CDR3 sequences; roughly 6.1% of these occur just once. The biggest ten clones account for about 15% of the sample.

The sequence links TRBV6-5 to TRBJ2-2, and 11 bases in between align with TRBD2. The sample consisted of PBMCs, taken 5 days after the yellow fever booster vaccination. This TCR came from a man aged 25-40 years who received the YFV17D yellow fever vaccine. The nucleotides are TGTGCCAGCAGTTTCTTTAGCGGGAGGGCCGAGTATACCGGGGAGCTGTTTTTT. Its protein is CASSFFSGRAEYTGELFF.